This T cell receptor beta chain was captured by sequencing in a study of blood T cells in healthy people across ages. Details on this clonotype: Its specificity is unknown.

At least 7 million PBMCs were isolated per sample. Study outcomes and limitations: Relative to aged donors, long-lived donors carried more naive CD4+ cells and displayed higher diversity.

The second PCR ran about 6 to 11 cycles with a sample-barcoded 5' primer and J-beta primers. MiXCR was run by TCRdb on the 5' RACE reads, yielding one entry per CDR3 protein. The table lists approximately 600,000 distinct CDR3 sequences, roughly 53% of them singletons. Trimming removed 3 bases from V and 3 bases from J, with 5 bases in between. This CDR3 is 12 amino acids long. Germline CDR1 reads MGHDK; CDR2 reads SYGVNS. Sequenced input: blood. The chain combines TRBV25-1 with TRBJ1-1; D not resolved. The sequence derives from a man in his 60s in good health. Written as DNA, the CDR3 is TGTGCCAGCAGTGACCCACACACTGAAGCTTTCTTT. Translation gives CASSDPHTEAFF.